The present TCR beta chain was sequenced within a study of cytomegalovirus exposure and HLA in healthy donors (dated by TCRdb to about 2017). With respect to the entire study: The 650 to 800 repertoires of the first cohort and the 120 validation repertoires were produced on the same platform, according to a later analysis. High-throughput TCR immunosequencing, statistical association of individual TCRs with disease status, and machine learning were combined to predict cytomegalovirus infection status. The aim of the study was to test whether cataloging public T cell receptors could identify signatures of past pathogen exposure. Besides the first cohort of approximately 710 subjects, a separate validation cohort made up of roughly 120 different subjects was used.

Comment on this clone: The clone's antigen remains unknown. The input lacks base qualities; no much larger clone sits a single base away.

The CDR3, from cysteine to phenylalanine, totals 15 residues. The read is trimmed to its CDR3 DNA, 45 bases read in frame from base 1. A distance of 12 bases separates the germline ends of V and J, which lose 1 base and 2 bases respectively. CDR1 is given as LNHDA and CDR2 as SQIVND, both from the germline V gene (reference sequence). Library generation was performed with the immunoSEQ multiplex PCR assay. Under the source paper's analysis protocol: A statistical classification framework was built for diagnosing cytomegalovirus status from the catalog of TCR beta chain sequences. In its TCRdb copy, this immuneACCESS table keeps in-frame sequences only and misses some clones. Where compared with another copy, unresolved V genes explain less than half of these, and the others have no known cause. That table furnishes V, J and clone size, whereas the DNA furnished D and trimming. The sample table records about 78,000 clones; 96% of these occur just once. Jointly, the top ten make up around 1.6% of the sample.

The paper's findings and limits, for the study overall: A total of fewer than 200 TCR beta chains were listed by the study as associated with cytomegalovirus. The validation cohort had no HLA typing available for a later analysis, so co-occurrence within that cohort was assessed over all 120 or so repertoires. Three of the identified cytomegalovirus-associated TCR beta chains were confirmed in vitro to be specific for cytomegalovirus antigens. Cytomegalovirus status was reported to be diagnosed by the classifier with high specificity and sensitivity in both the original and validation cohorts. A later analysis found that TCRs clustered in the first cohort also tended to co-occur in the approximately 120 validation repertoires, with more than 90% of cluster scores above 0. Most TCR sequences were observed very rarely across donors, whereas some public TCRs were present in many individuals. According to the authors, the approach could potentially be generalized to other disease states and immunological phenotypes.

The donors were included in the validation cohort of some 120 subjects, a group kept apart from the roughly 690-subject first cohort. This sequence uses TRBV19 and TRBJ2-7, with a weak D call of TRBD1 (5 bases match). The sequenced sample was PBMCs. The TCR sequence derives from a man aged 18-30 years in good health and CMV-seropositive. CDR3 protein: CASSIAAGPTYEQYF. The nucleotide sequence reads as follows: TGTGCCAGTAGTATAGCGGCAGGGCCGACCTACGAGCAGTACTTC.